This TCR beta chain was retrieved from a study of immune characterization of retroperitoneal liposarcoma. TCRdb re-called the PCR reads with MiXCR, one entry per CDR3 protein. The repertoire includes roughly 6,600 distinct CDR3 sequences, 25% to 35% of them detected once, and 25% to 35% sits in the top ten. Germline assignment: CDR1 KGHSH and CDR2 LQKENI. V was shortened by 5 bases and J by 4 bases, with 15 bases between the two germline ends. CDR3 size: 15 residues. The chain uses TRBV18 and TRBJ1-5, with a weak D call TRBD1 (5 bases). The clonotype comes from a female donor with retroperitoneal liposarcoma. The specimen was tumor tissue. As DNA, the CDR3 is TGTGCCAGCTCAGGGGCATATGGGGGTAATCAGCCCCAGCATTTT. Translating it yields CASSGAYGGNQPQHF.